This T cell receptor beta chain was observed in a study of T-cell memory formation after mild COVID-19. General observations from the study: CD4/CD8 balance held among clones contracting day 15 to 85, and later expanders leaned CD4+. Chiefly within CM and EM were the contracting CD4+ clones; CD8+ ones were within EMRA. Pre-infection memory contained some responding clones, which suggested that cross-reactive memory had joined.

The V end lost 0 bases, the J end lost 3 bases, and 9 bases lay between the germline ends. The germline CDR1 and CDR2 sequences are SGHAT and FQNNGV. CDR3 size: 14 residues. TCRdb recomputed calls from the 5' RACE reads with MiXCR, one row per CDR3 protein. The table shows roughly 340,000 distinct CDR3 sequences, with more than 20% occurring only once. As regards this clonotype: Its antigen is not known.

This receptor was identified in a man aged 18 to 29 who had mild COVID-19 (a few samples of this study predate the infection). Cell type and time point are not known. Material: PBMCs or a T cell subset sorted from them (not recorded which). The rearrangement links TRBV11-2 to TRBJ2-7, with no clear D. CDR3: CASSLEAGFYEQYV. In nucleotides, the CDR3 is TGTGCCAGCAGCTTAGAGGCAGGATTCTACGAGCAGTACGTC.